This T cell receptor beta chain was documented in a study of T cell responses to AZD1222 COVID-19 vaccine. The method was immunoSEQ multiplex PCR; TCRdb's version includes in-frame clones alone and lacks a portion of them. The data show roughly 82,000 clones, approximately 84% seen once. Trimming stripped 3 bases from V and 4 bases from J, with 10 bases between. This CDR3 spans 13 amino acids. Germline CDR1 and CDR2: KGHSH and LQKENI. The sequenced sample was peripheral blood, obtained on day 0 of AZD1222 vaccination. The source of this sequence is an adult in good health. This chain joins TRBV18 and TRBJ2-7; D ambiguous. The CDR3: CASSPGQNYEQYF. The CDR3 bases are TGTGCCAGCTCACCGGGTCAAAATTACGAGCAGTACTTC. Full variable domain (outside the CDR3, taken from reference TRBV18 and TRBJ2-7): NAGVMQNPRHLVRRRGQEARLRCSPMKGHSHVYWYRQLPEEGLKFMVYLQKENIIDESGMPKERFSAEFPKEGPSILRIQQVVRGDSAAYFCASSPGQNYEQYFGPGTRLTVT.